The clone carrying this T cell receptor beta chain was observed at least ten times. Its antigen is undetermined. This sample was taken from a study of T cells in Graves' hyperthyroidism and ophthalmopathy. Study-level results: The blood repertoire included most of the expanded thyroid clonotypes above 0.001. The model forecast ophthalmopathy, anticipating it by a median around 6.5 months before onset.

Clinical symptoms, serum thyroxine, TRAb, thyroid ultrasound and orbital computed tomography established diagnosis. Germline V gene sequence: CDR1 SNHLY, CDR2 FYNNEI. V gave up 6 bases and J gave up 2 bases; unmatched junction bases: 4. The CDR3 covers 14 residues. The source material, RNA transcripts, was used to amplify TCR beta CDR3 regions. During a first-round RT-PCR of the TCR CDR3, the HTBI primer set was used. TCRdb re-called the multiplex PCR reads through MiXCR, storing one row per CDR3 protein. Found here are about 600,000 distinct CDR3 sequences, approximately 14% of them singletons; the top ten hold roughly 7%.

The V and J genes are TRBV2 and TRBJ1-5, with 7 positions matching TRBD1. Sequencing input: blood. The TCR was taken from a woman aged 18-29 years with Graves' ophthalmopathy. As DNA, the CDR3 is TGTGCCAGCAGCGACACAGGGGGCAATCAGCCCCAGCATTTT. It encodes CASSDTGGNQPQHF.